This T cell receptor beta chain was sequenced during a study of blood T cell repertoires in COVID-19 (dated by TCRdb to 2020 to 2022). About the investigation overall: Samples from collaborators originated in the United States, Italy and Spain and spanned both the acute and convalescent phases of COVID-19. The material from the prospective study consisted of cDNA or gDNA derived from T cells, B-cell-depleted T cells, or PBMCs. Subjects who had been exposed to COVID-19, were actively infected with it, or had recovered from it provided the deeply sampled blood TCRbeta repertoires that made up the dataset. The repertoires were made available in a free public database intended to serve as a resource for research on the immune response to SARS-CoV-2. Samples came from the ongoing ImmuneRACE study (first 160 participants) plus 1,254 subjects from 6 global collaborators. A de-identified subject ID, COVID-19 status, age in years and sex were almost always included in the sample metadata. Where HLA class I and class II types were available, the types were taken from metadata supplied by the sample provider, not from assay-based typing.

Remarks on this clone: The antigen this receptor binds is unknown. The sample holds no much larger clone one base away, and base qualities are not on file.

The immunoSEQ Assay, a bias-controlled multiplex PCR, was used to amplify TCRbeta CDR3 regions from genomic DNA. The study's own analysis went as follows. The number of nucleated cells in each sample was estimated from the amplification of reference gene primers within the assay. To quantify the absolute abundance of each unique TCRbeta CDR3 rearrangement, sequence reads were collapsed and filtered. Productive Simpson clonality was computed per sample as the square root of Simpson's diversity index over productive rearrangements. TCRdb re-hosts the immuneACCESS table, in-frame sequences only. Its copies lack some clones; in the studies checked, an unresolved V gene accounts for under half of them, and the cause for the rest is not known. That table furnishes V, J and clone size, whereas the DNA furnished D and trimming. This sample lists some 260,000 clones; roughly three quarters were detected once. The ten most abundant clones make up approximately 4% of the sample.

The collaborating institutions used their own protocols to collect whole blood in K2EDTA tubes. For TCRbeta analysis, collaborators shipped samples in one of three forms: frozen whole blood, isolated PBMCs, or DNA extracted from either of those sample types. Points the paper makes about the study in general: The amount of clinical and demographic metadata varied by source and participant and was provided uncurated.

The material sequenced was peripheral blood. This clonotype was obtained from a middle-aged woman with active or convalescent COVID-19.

The DNA sequence reads TGTGCCAGCAGTAGCCACAGGGGGCCGACCGGGGAGCTGTTTTTT. Its product reads: CASSSHRGPTGELFF. The chain uses TRBV6-5 and TRBJ2-2; a stretch of 9 junction bases matches TRBD1. Germline trimming amounts to 5 bases on V and 5 bases on J, with 6 as the count of junction bases outside the gene matches. CDR1 and CDR2 are drawn from the germline V gene: MNHEY, SVGAGI. The CDR3 has 15 amino acids, counting the end cysteine and phenylalanine. The retained sequence is limited to the CDR3, 45 bases, with the frame set at the first base.